A single sample gave rise to the 12 T cell receptor beta chains below, sequenced in a study of shared clonotypes between healthy human individuals. Sequencing was performed with immunoSEQ multiplex PCR; in TCRdb, only in-frame clones are kept and a portion is missing. Among 95,000 to 120,000 clones, around two thirds were seen once, and the ten largest hold 20% to 25%. Source material: memory CD8+ T cells sorted from blood. Subset indicated: CD45RO+ cells pooled with CCR7-negative TemRA cells. The source of these receptors is a woman aged 30 to 39 in good health.

The gene calls are TRBV29-1 and TRBJ2-7; 9 nucleotides line up with TRBD1. The V gene end was trimmed by 6 bases and the J gene end by 4 bases; junction bases not matched to a gene: 7. The V gene's germline CDR1 is SQVTM and CDR2 ANQGSEA. The CDR3 runs to 13 residues. CDR3 in amino acids: CSVGQGPTYEQYF. The CDR3 DNA sequence: TGCAGCGTGGGACAGGGACCCACTTACGAGCAGTACTTC.

The V gene is TRBV6-5, the J gene TRBJ2-7; weak D call: TRBD2 (5 bases). Germline CDR1 is MNHEY and CDR2 is SVGAGI. The CDR3 has 13 residues. Trimming removed 2 bases at V and 7 bases at J, with 12 bases between. CDR3 coding DNA: TGTGCCAGCAGTTACGCCGGGGATAATGAGCAGTACTTC. It specifies CASSYAGDNEQYF.

This clone was counted at least ten times. V and J are TRBV15 and TRBJ2-7, with 7 bases aligning to TRBD2. Looked up from germline, CDR1 is LNHNV and CDR2 is YYDKDF (reference sequence). The CDR3 totals 15 residues. V lost 5 bases, J lost 3 bases, and 10 bases stayed unmatched. In nucleotides, the CDR3 is TGTGCCACCAGCCAAGGGACGAGCGGGAACTACGAGCAGTACTTC. It specifies CATSQGTSGNYEQYF.

The chain joins TRBV29-1 to TRBJ2-3; no reliable D call. CDR1 and CDR2 (germline): SQVTM, ANQGSEA. V was cut by 5 bases and J by 2 bases, with 8 bases left in between. CDR3 length: 12 amino acids. CDR3 coding DNA: TGCAGCGTTCGCAGAAACACAGATACGCAGTATTTT. Translation: CSVRRNTDTQYF.

The V gene is TRBV7-8, the J gene TRBJ1-5, with D tentatively TRBD1 (6 bases). The CDR3 has 17 residues. Germline CDR1 reads SGHVS; CDR2 reads FQNEAQ. Trimming shortened V by 2 bases and J by 2 bases, and 16 bases separated the two germline ends. CDR3 nucleotides: TGTGCCAGCAGCTTACGTGGAACAGGGCGCCGCAATCAGCCCCAGCATTTT. Its protein is CASSLRGTGRRNQPQHF.

The chain has TRBV28 and TRBJ2-7, with D tentatively TRBD1 or TRBD2 (5 bases each). This CDR3 comprises 14 residues. V was shortened by 5 bases and J by 3 bases, with 14 bases between the two germline ends. Germline V CDR1 and CDR2: MDHEN, SYDVKM. The CDR3 loop reads CASSPGTENYEQYF. The CDR3 DNA sequence: TGTGCCAGCAGTCCTGGGACCGAGAACTACGAGCAGTACTTC.

Note on this clone: A read error may produce the germline difference seen at one junction end. The chain employs TRBV6-6 and TRBJ1-6, with 7 positions matching TRBD1. The CDR3 runs 13 residues. CDR1 and CDR2 from the germline V gene are MNHNY and SVGAGI (reference sequence). CDR3 loop: CACRTGGNSPLHF. The CDR3, as DNA: TGTGCCTGCAGGACAGGCGGGAATTCACCCCTCCACTTT.

The rearrangement links TRBV27 to TRBJ2-1; D gene ambiguous. Germline assignment: CDR1 MNHEY and CDR2 SMNVEV (reference sequence). V was pared by 2 bases and J by 7 bases, with 9 bases between. This CDR3 is built from 13 residues. CDR3 sequence reads: CASSLPGANEQFF. The CDR3 nucleotides read TGTGCCAGCAGTTTACCGGGCGCTAATGAGCAGTTCTTC.

The chain combines TRBV2 with TRBJ2-7; 9 bases match TRBD1. Trimming cost V 4 bases and J 2 bases; bases outside gene matches: 3. The CDR3 sequence is 14 residues long. Per the germline V gene, CDR1 is SNHLY and CDR2 is FYNNEI. Written as DNA, the CDR3 is TGTGCCAGCAGTGGGGACAGGGCCCCCTACGAGCAGTACTTC. It yields the protein CASSGDRAPYEQYF.

This chain uses TRBV10-2 with TRBJ1-3; TRBD1 aligns across 11 bases. CDR1 is WSHSY, CDR2 SAAADI, per germline. V dropped 3 bases and J dropped 4; count of bases not matched to a gene: 20. CDR3 size: 21 residues. The DNA of the CDR3 is TGCGCCAGCAGTGATTCACTTAACTCCTTAGGACAGGGGGCGCAAGGAAACACCATATATTTT. Protein sequence: CASSDSLNSLGQGAQGNTIYF.

The DNA of the CDR3 is TGTGCCAGCAGACCTAGGGGATACCTGAACACTGAAGCTTTCTTT. This codes for CASRPRGYLNTEAFF. The chain employs TRBV28 and TRBJ1-1, with D maybe TRBD1 (5 bases). Germline V gene data show CDR1 as MDHEN and CDR2 as SYDVKM. The CDR3 loop spans 15 amino acids. The V and J ends lost 6 bases and 0 bases respectively, with 14 bases between them. Complete variable domain (other parts from reference TRBV28 and TRBJ1-1): DVKVTQSSRYLVKRTGEKVFLECVQDMDHENMFWYRQDPGLGLRLIYFSYDVKMKEKGDIPEGYSVSREKKERFSLILESASTNQTSMYLCASRPRGYLNTEAFFGQGTRLTVV.

Points on this clone: A read error is likely here: a far larger clone is one base away. The V gene is TRBV29-1, the J gene TRBJ2-7; TRBD2 matches 8 bases. The CDR3 loop spans 14 amino acids. Germline V lookup: CDR1 SQVTM, CDR2 ANQGSEA. CDR3: CSVVGAGAGNDQYF. Written as DNA, the CDR3 is TGCAGCGTTGTAGGAGCGGGAGCGGGAAACGATCAGTACTTC.